The 7 T cell receptor beta chains below all came from one sample that was sequenced in a study of T cells in Graves' hyperthyroidism and ophthalmopathy (dated by TCRdb to between 2018 and 2021). The library was prepared using multiplex PCR. Sequencing used an Illumina HiSeq 2000. TCR beta CDR3 regions were amplified from RNA transcripts. The TCR CDR3 was subjected to a first round of RT-PCR using the HTBI primer set and the Qiagen OneStep RT-PCR kit. In TCRdb, the public reads were trimmed at Q25 with fastp and aligned with MiXCR, with productive beta chains retained. Rows with a matching CDR3 protein are joined into one entry that keeps the most common DNA and genes. The sample table lists some 200,000 distinct CDR3 sequences, about 17% of them with a count of one. The ten top clones hold roughly 55% of the sample. Sequencing was carried out using blood. The receptors originated from a woman in her fifties or sixties with Graves' hyperthyroidism.

This clonotype turned up a few times. CDR3 sequence reads: CSARAGWVGNTGELFF. The CDR3 region has the DNA TGCAGTGCTAGAGCGGGTTGGGTTGGGAACACCGGGGAGCTGTTTTTT. The gene calls are TRBV20-1 and TRBJ2-2; D remains ambiguous. The CDR3 consists of 16 residues. V lost 1 base and J lost 1, with 13 bases in between. Germline V gives CDR1 DFQATT, CDR2 SNEGSKA (reference sequence).

The rearrangement uses TRBV28 and TRBJ2-5; 10 bases are shared with TRBD2. There are 19 residues in the CDR3. Germline V gene lookup returns CDR1 MDHEN and CDR2 SYDVKM. V lost 1 base to trimming and J lost 3 bases; unmatched junction nucleotides: 14. The CDR3 nucleotides are TGTGCCAGCAGTTTATCGGCTAGCGGGAGAAGGGGGGTAGAAGAGACCCAGTACTTC. Its translation: CASSLSASGRRGVEETQYF.

This clonotype was detected many times. CDR3 in DNA: TGTGCCAGCAGTTCTTTAGGGGGGGACCGAAGGACTGAAGCTTTCTTT. Translation gives CASSSLGGDRRTEAFF. V and J are TRBV12-3 or TRBV12-4 and TRBJ1-1; maybe TRBD1 (6 bases). V was cut by 4 bases and J by 5 bases, with 20 bases left in between. The CDR3 loop spans 16 amino acids.

The chain carries TRBV5-1 and TRBJ2-4; 11 bases map to TRBD2. V shed 1 base and J 8 bases; nucleotides not matched to a gene: 8. The CDR3 sequence is 16 residues long. The germline gives CDR1 SGHRS, CDR2 YFSETQ. DNA of the CDR3: TGCGCCAGCAGCTTGTCCCCCCTAGCGGGAGGTGACATTCAGTACTTC. Its protein is CASSLSPLAGGDIQYF.

As concerns this clonotype: One end of the junction varies from germline; a read error may be responsible. J is TRBJ2-2 and V is TRBV18, with D perhaps TRBD2 (6 bases). The CDR3 is 16 amino acids. The germline V gene encodes CDR1 KGHSH and CDR2 LQKENI. The CDR3 protein is CASSPRVGANTGGLFF. CDR3 in DNA: TGTGCCAGCTCACCCCGGGTCGGAGCGAACACCGGGGGGCTGTTTTTT.

The table lists this clonotype with many counts. The chain joins TRBV11-3 to TRBJ1-1; D gene unclear. The CDR3 sequence is 15 residues long. V lost 0 bases, J lost 0 bases, and 8 bases lay in between. CDR1 is SGHNT, CDR2 YENEEA, per germline. CDR3 region: CASSLDRAMNTEAFF. CDR3 nucleotide sequence: TGTGCCAGCAGCTTAGATAGGGCAATGAACACTGAAGCTTTCTTT.

This clonotype was detected ten times or more. The rearrangement uses TRBV27 and TRBJ2-7, with D maybe TRBD1 (5 bases). The CDR3 sequence is 14 residues long. Germline-derived CDR1 and CDR2 are MNHEY and SMNVEV (reference sequence). V shed 5 bases and J shed 0 bases, with 11 bases lying between them. DNA of the CDR3: TGTGCCAGCAGTCCGATGGACAACTCCTACGAGCAGTACTTC. Translating gives CASSPMDNSYEQYF.